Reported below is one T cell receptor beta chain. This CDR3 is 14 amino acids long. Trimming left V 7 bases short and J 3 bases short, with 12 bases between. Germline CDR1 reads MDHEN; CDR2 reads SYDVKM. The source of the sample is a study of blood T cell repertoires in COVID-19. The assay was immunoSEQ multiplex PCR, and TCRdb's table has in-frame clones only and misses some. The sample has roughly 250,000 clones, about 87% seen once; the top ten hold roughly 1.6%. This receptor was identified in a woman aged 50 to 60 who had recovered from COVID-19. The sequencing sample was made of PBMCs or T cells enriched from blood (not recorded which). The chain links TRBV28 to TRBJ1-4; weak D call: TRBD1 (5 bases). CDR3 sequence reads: CASKEGSANEKLFF. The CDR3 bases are TGTGCCAGCAAGGAGGGGTCGGCTAATGAAAAACTGTTTTTT.